These T cell receptor beta chains were read from a single sample in a study of naive and memory T cell subsets. MiXCR was run by TCRdb on the UMI-ligation and nested PCR reads, yielding one entry per CDR3 protein. The sample lists 150,000 or so distinct CDR3 sequences; approximately 22% were seen once. The material sequenced was naive CD4+ T cells from blood. The receptor set was obtained from a human donor in good health. Both conserved end residues are part of each CDR3. Each record gives: V gene, D gene, clone size, J gene, CDR3 protein, CDR3 DNA. D genes are given only for firm matches. Expanded clones are given a class, and other clones once, few, many or no size at all.

TRBV28,.,.,TRBJ1-1,CASKLQGSTEAFF,TGTGCCAGCAAGTTACAGGGAAGCACTGAAGCTTTCTTT
TRBV5-1,TRBD1,.,TRBJ2-3,CASKTQTGGTDTQYF,TGCGCCAGCAAAACACAGACAGGGGGAACAGATACGCAGTATTTT
TRBV20-1,.,.,TRBJ2-2,CSARGQAIGELFF,TGCAGTGCTAGAGGACAGGCCATCGGGGAGCTGTTTTTT
TRBV28,.,few,TRBJ2-4,CASSTPEVVLAKNIQYF,TGTGCCAGCAGTACCCCAGAGGTCGTACTAGCCAAAAACATTCAGTACTTC
TRBV25-1,.,few,TRBJ2-7,CASSDYLSSYEQYF,TGTGCCAGCAGTGACTACCTCAGCTCCTACGAGCAGTACTTC
TRBV28,.,.,TRBJ1-6,CASSTYPGQGSPLHF,TGTGCCAGCAGTACCTACCCCGGGCAGGGCTCACCCCTCCACTTT
TRBV27,.,many,TRBJ1-2,CASRQGFYGYTF,TGTGCCAGCAGGCAGGGGTTCTATGGCTACACCTTC
TRBV12-3/TRBV12-4,.,many,TRBJ2-7,CASSRAGSSYEQYF,TGTGCCAGCAGTCGCGCCGGAAGCTCCTACGAGCAGTACTTC
TRBV6-1,TRBD1,.,TRBJ2-7,CASRRDRSTYEQYF,TGTGCCAGCAGAAGGGACAGATCCACCTACGAGCAGTACTTC
TRBV11-2,TRBD2,many,TRBJ2-1,CASQQGILAGGYNEQFF,TGTGCCAGCCAACAGGGGATTCTAGCGGGAGGGTACAATGAGCAGTTCTTC
TRBV19,.,.,TRBJ2-2,CASKRGIGSSGFTGELFF,TGTGCCTCGAAGCGAGGGATTGGTAGTAGCGGATTCACCGGGGAGCTGTTTTTT
TRBV11-2,TRBD2,few,TRBJ2-1,CASSSLSGRNEQFF,TGTGCCAGCAGCTCCCTTAGCGGGAGGAATGAGCAGTTCTTC
TRBV5-5,TRBD1,.,TRBJ2-5,CASSTGTGGVMAQYF,TGTGCCAGCAGCACCGGGACAGGGGGCGTAATGGCCCAGTACTTC
TRBV7-2,.,once,TRBJ1-2,CASSLGDSGYGYTF,TGTGCCAGCAGCTTAGGAGACAGTGGCTATGGCTACACCTTC
TRBV5-1,TRBD2,.,TRBJ2-5,CASRATSASNQETQYF,TGCGCCAGCAGGGCCACTAGCGCCTCAAACCAAGAGACCCAGTACTTC
TRBV18,.,.,TRBJ2-7,CASSPGQGRFNEQYF,TGTGCCAGCTCACCAGGGCAGGGTCGATTTAACGAGCAGTACTTC
TRBV6-2/TRBV6-3,.,.,TRBJ2-4,CASSYPPPRNIQYF,TGTGCCAGCAGTTACCCACCCCCTAGAAACATTCAGTACTTC
TRBV18,.,.,TRBJ2-5,CASSPLAAKETQYF,TGTGCCAGCTCACCATTAGCGGCAAAAGAGACCCAGTACTTC
TRBV5-4,.,many,TRBJ2-5,CASSPGQAQETQYF,TGTGCCAGCAGCCCAGGACAAGCTCAAGAGACCCAGTACTTC
TRBV19,.,.,TRBJ2-1,CASSPTGYEQFF,TGTGCCAGTAGCCCCACAGGTTATGAGCAGTTCTTC
TRBV7-9,.,.,TRBJ1-4,CASSLVGYEKLFF,TGTGCCAGCAGCTTAGTTGGATATGAAAAACTGTTTTTT
TRBV12-3/TRBV12-4,TRBD2,.,TRBJ2-7,CASSLGSGTIYEQYF,TGTGCCAGCAGTTTAGGGAGCGGGACCATCTACGAGCAGTACTTC
TRBV2,.,few,TRBJ2-6,CASSSGSGANVLTF,TGTGCCAGCAGCTCAGGGTCTGGGGCCAACGTCCTGACTTTC
TRBV5-4,TRBD2,.,TRBJ2-1,CASTIAGGRNEQFF,TGTGCCAGCACAATAGCGGGAGGTCGCAATGAGCAGTTCTTC
TRBV7-3,TRBD1,.,TRBJ2-2,CASSFAQGVNTGELFF,TGTGCCAGCAGCTTCGCTCAGGGGGTGAACACCGGGGAGCTGTTTTTT
TRBV12-3/TRBV12-4,TRBD2,few,TRBJ2-7,CASSFQSSGRAYEQYF,TGTGCCAGCAGTTTCCAAAGCAGCGGGAGGGCCTACGAGCAGTACTTC
TRBV3-1,.,.,TRBJ2-3,CASSQEGGTDTQYF,TGTGCCAGCAGCCAAGAGGGGGGAACAGATACGCAGTATTTT
TRBV5-1,.,few,TRBJ2-1,CASSLLTGLIFNEQFF,TGCGCCAGCAGCTTGCTTACGGGCCTAATCTTTAATGAGCAGTTCTTC
TRBV10-3,.,.,TRBJ1-1,CAISEKRRDTEAFF,TGTGCCATCAGTGAAAAAAGAAGGGACACTGAAGCTTTCTTT
TRBV27,.,few,TRBJ2-4,CASSFTRSRNIQYF,TGTGCCAGCAGTTTTACAAGGTCGCGAAACATTCAGTACTTC
TRBV11-3,TRBD2,.,TRBJ2-2,CASSGLAGAGELFF,TGTGCCAGCAGCGGCTTAGCGGGAGCCGGGGAGCTGTTTTTT
TRBV28,.,few,TRBJ1-6,CASSSGNSPLHF,TGTGCCAGCAGTTCAGGGAATTCACCCCTCCACTTT
TRBV5-1,TRBD1,few,TRBJ2-3,CASSFQTGITDTQYF,TGCGCCAGCAGCTTCCAGACAGGGATCACAGATACGCAGTATTTT
TRBV28,.,few,TRBJ2-3,CASSLAPTSTDTQYF,TGTGCCAGCAGTTTAGCCCCAACTAGCACAGATACGCAGTATTTT
TRBV20-1,.,.,TRBJ2-1,CSARSARSF,TGCAGTGCTAGGAGTGCCCGGTCCTTC
TRBV6-5,.,.,TRBJ1-2,CASSFGRGYGYTF,TGTGCCAGCAGTTTCGGAAGAGGCTATGGCTACACCTTC